The 10 T cell receptor beta chains below come from one sample, sequenced in a study of OX40 agonist ivuxolimab in advanced cancers. The assay was immunoSEQ multiplex PCR, and TCRdb's table has in-frame clones only and misses some. Of some 77,000 clones in the sample, approximately 92% were seen once. Sequences were derived from CD4+ or CD8+ T cells sorted from blood, sampled in a trial of the OX40 agonist ivuxolimab. All receptors come from an adult with an advanced solid tumor such as melanoma, head and neck, liver or kidney cancer.

V usage is TRBV27 and J usage is TRBJ2-5; no clear D. Germline lookup yields CDR1 MNHEY and CDR2 SMNVEV (reference sequence). The CDR3 runs to 16 residues. V was clipped by 4 bases and J by 1 base, with 16 bases between them. CDR3 nucleotide sequence: TGTGCCAGCAGTTCACTACCTAACCCAATCCAAGAGACCCAGTACTTC. It yields the protein CASSSLPNPIQETQYF.

This chain joins TRBV5-1 and TRBJ1-5, with D possibly TRBD1 on 5 matching bases. V shed 0 bases and J shed 9 bases, with 13 bases lying between them. Looked up from germline, CDR1 is SGHRS and CDR2 is YFSETQ. The CDR3 is 14 amino acids. The DNA of the CDR3 is TGCGCCAGCAGCTTGGAAGGGACCCAGGGGCCCCAGCATTTT. It codes for CASSLEGTQGPQHF.

On this clone: The junction differs from germline at one of its ends, possibly a read error. The rearrangement links TRBV7-9 to TRBJ2-3, with 9 bases identical to TRBD2. CDR1 is SEHNR, CDR2 FQNEAQ, per germline (reference sequence). The CDR3 length is 12 residues. CDR3 in DNA: TGCTCTAGCGGGGTCCTCACAGATACGCAGTATTTT. Translation gives CSSGVLTDTQYF.

The chain combines TRBV6-1 with TRBJ1-1; perhaps TRBD1 as D (5 bases). The ends were cut back, 4 bases at V and 0 bases at J, with 9 bases in the middle. The germline CDR1 and CDR2 sequences are MNHNS and SASEGT. The CDR3 has 14 residues. Written as DNA, the CDR3 is TGTGCCAGCAGTGTGTGGGGCATGAACACTGAAGCTTTCTTT. Translating gives CASSVWGMNTEAFF.

Concerning this clone itself: The same CDR3 arises from other DNA sequences in this sample as well. The chain links TRBV28 to TRBJ1-3, with D unclear. Trimming stripped 5 bases from V and 0 bases from J, with 8 bases between. The CDR3 totals 14 residues. Germline CDR1 reads MDHEN; CDR2 reads SYDVKM. This CDR3 is CASSPSLSGNTIYF. CDR3 bases: TGTGCCAGCAGTCCCAGCCTCTCTGGAAACACCATATATTTT.

The V gene is TRBV5-1, the J gene TRBJ2-3; D may be TRBD1 (6 bases). This CDR3 contains 14 residues. CDR1 and CDR2 from the germline V gene are SGHRS and YFSETQ. Between the trimmed V and J ends, which lost 1 base and 0 bases, there was a span of 6 bases. The CDR3 DNA is TGCGCCAGCAGCTTGACAGGGAGCACAGATACGCAGTATTTT. It codes for CASSLTGSTDTQYF.

The CDR3 protein is CASSMEGAGQPQHF. The CDR3 DNA follows: TGTGCCAGTAGTATGGAGGGGGCAGGACAGCCCCAGCATTTT. V and J are TRBV19 and TRBJ1-5; 7 bases align to TRBD1. This CDR3 is built from 14 residues. V lost 3 bases to trimming and J lost 7 bases; unmatched junction nucleotides: 6. The germline gives CDR1 LNHDA, CDR2 SQIVND (reference sequence).

The chain employs TRBV19 and TRBJ1-2, with 7 positions matching TRBD1. The V segment lost 5 bases and the J segment 4 bases; nucleotides outside the gene matches: 4. The CDR3 has 13 residues. CDR1 and CDR2 (germline): LNHDA, SQIVND (reference sequence). In DNA, the CDR3 is TGTGCCAGTAGTCCCCGGGACAGCTATGGCTACACCTTC. It is translated as CASSPRDSYGYTF.

The chain links TRBV30 to TRBJ1-6; TRBD1 is a possible D gene (5 bases). Trimming stripped 4 bases from V and 4 bases from J, with 8 bases between. Germline CDR1 GTSNPN, CDR2 SVGIG (reference sequence). This CDR3 has 13 residues. The CDR3 DNA follows: TGTGCCTGGACAGGGAGTTATAATTCACCCCTCCACTTT. This gives the protein CAWTGSYNSPLHF.

V and J are TRBV28 and TRBJ2-1; 7 nucleotides align to TRBD1. Losses at the gene ends were 5 bases for V and 0 bases for J; bases not matched to a gene: 7. CDR1 and CDR2 (germline): MDHEN, SYDVKM. The CDR3 extends over 16 amino acids. CDR3 sequence reads: CASSLSSGGSYNEQFF. The CDR3 DNA reads as TGTGCCAGCAGTCTGAGCTCAGGGGGCTCCTACAATGAGCAGTTCTTC.